Below are 14 T cell receptor beta chains sequenced from a single sample in a study of blood T cell repertoires in COVID-19. Using immunoSEQ multiplex PCR, the repertoire was profiled, and TCRdb retains in-frame clones only, with some absent. The table records just under 300,000 clones, around 84% of them present only once. Material: peripheral blood. The receptor set was obtained from a man aged 65 to 79 with acute or convalescent COVID-19.

The V and J genes are TRBV7-2 and TRBJ1-2, with D possibly TRBD1 on 6 matching bases. The CDR3 is 13 amino acids. The germline CDR1 and CDR2 sequences are SGHTA and FQGNSA. V was cut by 5 bases and J by 4 bases, with 11 bases left in between. The DNA of the CDR3 is TGTGCCAGCAGCCCTCCAGGGGCCTATGGCTACACCTTC. Its protein is CASSPPGAYGYTF.

Turning to this clone: Other nucleotide sequences from this sample produce the same CDR3. The chain couples TRBV29-1 to TRBJ2-2; TRBD1 aligns across 8 bases. The CDR3 spans 12 residues. J gave up 5 bases and V 4 bases, and 0 bases lay outside the gene matches. CDR1 SQVTM and CDR2 ANQGSEA come from the germline V gene. The CDR3 DNA reads as TGCAGCGTTGGACAGGGGACCGGGGAGCTGTTTTTT. Translation gives CSVGQGTGELFF.

This clone appeared a single time. The gene calls are TRBV11-3 and TRBJ2-5, with D possibly TRBD2 on 5 matching bases. From germline, CDR1 is SGHNT and CDR2 YENEEA. This CDR3 is 13 amino acids long. The germline V and J ends were trimmed by 5 bases and 2 bases, with 9 bases remaining between them. This chain's CDR3 is CASSRELQETQYF. The CDR3 region has the DNA TGTGCCAGCAGCAGGGAGCTTCAAGAGACCCAGTACTTC.

The count of this clone is one. The DNA of the CDR3 is TGTGCCAGCAGCTTAGGGGACAGGGTTGGATACACCTTC. Translated: CASSLGDRVGYTF. This rearrangement joins TRBV7-9 to TRBJ1-2; the match to TRBD1 covers 9 bases. Per germline, CDR1 SEHNR and CDR2 FQNEAQ (reference sequence). This CDR3 has 13 amino acids. With V trimmed by 1 base and J by 11 bases, 5 bases remained unmatched.

The chain recombines TRBV9 with TRBJ1-6; no reliable D call. Germline loops: CDR1 SGDLS, CDR2 YYNGEE. The CDR3 is 16 amino acids. V dropped 3 bases and J dropped 10 bases, with 20 bases sitting between them. Here the CDR3 reads CASSASSTQTKSPLHF. CDR3 sequence (DNA): TGTGCCAGCAGCGCCTCATCGACACAAACCAAGTCACCCCTCCACTTT.

The chain links TRBV7-2 to TRBJ1-2; 9 bases align to TRBD1. This CDR3 contains 14 residues. Germline V gene lookup returns CDR1 SGHTA and CDR2 FQGNSA. V gave up 3 bases and J gave up 4 bases; unmatched junction bases: 3. CDR3 loop: CASSFTGGGYGYTF. Here the CDR3 DNA reads TGTGCCAGCAGCTTCACAGGGGGCGGCTATGGCTACACCTTC. Filled out from reference TRBV7-2 and TRBJ1-2, the complete variable domain reads GAGVSQSPSNKVTEKGKDVELRCDPISGHTALYWYRQSLGQGLEFLIYFQGNSAPDKSGLPSDRFSAERTGGSVSTLTIQRTQQEDSAVYLCASSFTGGGYGYTFGSGTRLTVV.

The chain employs TRBV7-8 and TRBJ1-1; 9 positions match TRBD1. This CDR3 is built from 15 residues. Germline V CDR1 and CDR2: SGHVS, FQNEAQ. V lost 2 bases to trimming and J lost 2 bases; unmatched junction nucleotides: 3. The CDR3 region is CASSLRTGGNTEAFF. CDR3 nucleotide sequence: TGTGCCAGCAGCTTACGTACAGGGGGCAACACTGAAGCTTTCTTT. Full variable domain (remainder filled in from reference TRBV7-8 and TRBJ1-1): GAGVSQSPRYKVAKRGQDVALRCDPISGHVSLFWYQQALGQGPEFLTYFQNEAQLDKSGLPSDRFFAERPEGSVSTLKIQRTQQEDSAVYLCASSLRTGGNTEAFFGQGTRLTVV.

This chain's CDR3 is CASKQGANTEAFF. As DNA, the CDR3 is TGTGCCAGTAAACAAGGGGCTAACACTGAAGCTTTCTTT. The J gene is TRBJ1-1, the V gene TRBV19; D might be TRBD1 (5 bases). Germline V gene data show CDR1 as LNHDA and CDR2 as SQIVND (reference sequence). Deletions cut 7 bases from V and 2 bases from J, with 11 bases between. The CDR3 extends over 13 amino acids. The entire variable domain, with the rest obtained from reference TRBV19 and TRBJ1-1, is as follows: DGGITQSPKYLFRKEGQNVTLSCEQNLNHDAMYWYRQDPGQGLRLIYYSQIVNDFQKGDIAEGYSVSREKKESFPLTVTSAQKNPTAFYLCASKQGANTEAFFGQGTRLTVV.

This chain joins TRBV19 and TRBJ1-5; tentative D call: TRBD1 (5 bases). CDR3 length: 14 residues. Germline V gene sequence: CDR1 LNHDA, CDR2 SQIVND (reference sequence). Trimming shortened V by 5 bases and J by 3 bases, and 11 bases separated the two germline ends. DNA for the CDR3: TGTGCCAGTAGTCCCTTGGACAACAATCAGCCCCAGCATTTT. Amino acid sequence: CASSPLDNNQPQHF.

The rearrangement links TRBV24-1 to TRBJ2-2; no firm D call. The CDR3 consists of 13 residues. V dropped 4 bases and J dropped 4 bases, with 6 bases sitting between them. Germline V gives CDR1 KGHDR, CDR2 SFDVKD. CDR3 DNA: TGTGCCACCAGTGACAGGCCCACCGGGGAGCTGTTTTTT. This translates into CATSDRPTGELFF.

This chain links TRBV5-6 with TRBJ2-3, with D perhaps matching TRBD1 (5 bases). The ends were cut back, 4 bases at V and 1 base at J, with 10 bases in the middle. Germline loops: CDR1 SGHDT, CDR2 YYEEEE. CDR3 size: 14 residues. The CDR3, as DNA: TGTGCCAGCAGCCCGCAAGGGGGCACAGATACGCAGTATTTT. Translation: CASSPQGGTDTQYF.

This chain's CDR3 is CATSSWTGAGYNEQFF. In DNA form, the CDR3 reads TGTGCCACCAGTTCGTGGACAGGGGCAGGCTACAATGAGCAGTTCTTC. The V and J genes are TRBV24-1 and TRBJ2-1, with TRBD1 matching 9 bases. CDR3 length: 16 amino acids. Germline CDR1 and CDR2: KGHDR and SFDVKD. Trimming removed 6 bases from V and 3 bases from J; junction bases left unmatched: 8.

The DNA of the CDR3 is TGTGCCAGCAGCCAAGATCGCGGGTTGATAAACATTCAGTACTTC. Protein: CASSQDRGLINIQYF. V and J are TRBV3-1 (or the pseudogene TRBV3-2) and TRBJ2-4; tentative D call: TRBD2 (5 bases). This CDR3 contains 15 residues. Germline CDR1 LGHDT, CDR2 YNNKEL (reference sequence). V lost 0 bases and J 6 bases, leaving 12 bases between the germline ends.

This chain joins TRBV28 and TRBJ2-5; weak D call: TRBD1 (5 bases). There are 12 residues in the CDR3. V was trimmed by 6 bases and J by 5 bases, leaving 10 bases between them. Germline CDR1 reads MDHEN; CDR2 reads SYDVKM. The CDR3 sequence is CASRQGVETQYF. The CDR3 DNA reads TGTGCCAGCAGACAAGGGGTGGAGACCCAGTACTTC. Full variable domain (remainder filled in from reference TRBV28 and TRBJ2-5): DVKVTQSSRYLVKRTGEKVFLECVQDMDHENMFWYRQDPGLGLRLIYFSYDVKMKEKGDIPEGYSVSREKKERFSLILESASTNQTSMYLCASRQGVETQYFGPGTRLLVL.